Shown below are 25 T cell receptor beta chains from a single sample sequenced in a study of blood T cells in healthy people across ages. A J-beta primer mix and a sample-barcoded 5' primer were used in a second PCR of roughly 7 to 12 cycles. TCRdb reprocessed the 5' RACE reads with MiXCR, giving one entry per CDR3 protein. The profile shows about 510,000 distinct CDR3 sequences, about 28% of them singletons. These same data were also listed under a study on T cells of mothers and their children.

The source material was blood. The source of these receptors is a boy younger than 10 in good health.

This sequence joins TRBV9 and TRBJ1-4, with TRBD1 matching over 7 bases. The V gene's germline CDR1 is SGDLS and CDR2 YYNGEE. V gave up 3 bases and J gave up 3 bases; unmatched junction bases: 5. This CDR3 is 15 amino acids long. In DNA form, the CDR3 reads TGTGCCAGCAGCGCGACAGGGAATGCTAATGAAAAACTGTTTTTT. Translating it yields CASSATGNANEKLFF.

Comment on this clonotype: The junction does not match germline at one end; this may be a read error. The chain combines TRBV6-6 with TRBJ2-7, with 8 bases matching TRBD1. Germline lookup yields CDR1 MNHNY and CDR2 SVGAGI (reference sequence). CDR3 size: 11 residues. DNA for the CDR3: TGTGCCAGCTACGAAGAGTGGACAGGGAATTTC. Translation: CASYEEWTGNF.

The rearrangement links TRBV5-1 to TRBJ2-1, with 8 bases identical to TRBD2. Germline CDR1 SGHRS, CDR2 YFSETQ. This CDR3 is built from 20 residues. Unmatched junction bases numbered 22, after V lost 1 base and J lost 7 bases. Written as DNA, the CDR3 is TGCGCCAGCAGCTTGTACGGGGCATTGACGGGAGGGCCCTCAAAGAATGAGCAGTTCTTC. This translates into CASSLYGALTGGPSKNEQFF. Together with reference TRBV5-1 and TRBJ2-1, the CDR3 gives the full variable domain: KAGVTQTPRYLIKTRGQQVTLSCSPISGHRSVSWYQQTPGQGLQFLFEYFSETQRNKGNFPGRFSGRQFSNSRSEMNVSTLELGDSALYLCASSLYGALTGGPSKNEQFFGPGTRLTVL.

The chain links TRBV5-1 to TRBJ2-5; 8 positions agree with TRBD2. This CDR3 is 14 amino acids long. V shed 3 bases and J 11 bases; nucleotides not matched to a gene: 12. Germline V gene data show CDR1 as SGHRS and CDR2 as YFSETQ. CDR3 coding DNA: TGCGCCAGCAGCTACTATGACTCTGAGCGGGAGCAGTACTTC. Protein product: CASSYYDSEREQYF.

J is TRBJ1-2 and V is TRBV19; D remains ambiguous. This CDR3 comprises 13 residues. The germline V gene encodes CDR1 LNHDA and CDR2 SQIVND (reference sequence). Trimming shortened V by 5 bases and J by 4 bases, and 11 bases separated the two germline ends. CDR3 DNA sequence: TGTGCCAGTAGTCTGGGATTCCTCTATGGCTACACCTTC. It is translated as CASSLGFLYGYTF.

This chain joins TRBV9 and TRBJ1-1; 7 positions match TRBD1. Germline V gene data show CDR1 as SGDLS and CDR2 as YYNGEE. V was clipped by 0 bases and J by 8 bases; unmatched bases: 10. This CDR3 is built from 15 residues. DNA of the CDR3: TGTGCCAGCAGCGTAGAGGCAGGGGGTCGTTCGGAAGCTTTCTTT. It encodes CASSVEAGGRSEAFF.

The V gene is TRBV20-1, the J gene TRBJ2-5; D assignment may be TRBD1 or TRBD2 (6 bases each). The CDR3 covers 15 residues. Germline V gives CDR1 DFQATT, CDR2 SNEGSKA (reference sequence). V shed 6 bases and J shed 3 bases, with 20 bases lying between them. The CDR3 DNA sequence: TGCAGTGCGCAGGAGGGTGGGGGGCTCGAAGAGACCCAGTACTTC. Residues: CSAQEGGGLEETQYF.

This clonotype was seen only a few times. Here the CDR3 reads CAAKDRVAGANVLTF. CDR3 DNA: TGTGCCGCCAAGGACAGGGTAGCTGGGGCCAACGTCCTGACTTTC. This sequence joins TRBV27 and TRBJ2-6, with 8 bases aligning to TRBD1. V lost 11 bases to trimming and J lost 2 bases; unmatched junction nucleotides: 8. The CDR3 runs 15 residues. From germline, CDR1 is MNHEY and CDR2 SMNVEV (reference sequence). Using reference TRBV27 and TRBJ2-6 for the parts outside the CDR3, the full variable domain is EAQVTQNPRYLITVTGKKLTVTCSQNMNHEYMSWYRQDPGLGLRQIYYSMNVEVTDKGDVPEGYKVSRKEKRNFPLILESPSPNQTSLYFCAAKDRVAGANVLTFGAGSRLTVL.

This clonotype was recorded a few times. This chain uses TRBV7-8 with TRBJ2-5, with 12 bases fitting TRBD2. The end of the DNA fits TRBJ2-1 better, so the J call may be wrong. CDR3 length equals 15 residues. The germline CDR1 and CDR2 sequences are SGHVS and FQNEAQ. The CDR3 sequence: CASSLGLAGRGEQFF. The CDR3 DNA sequence: TGTGCCAGTAGCCTGGGACTAGCGGGCCGCGGGGAGCAGTTCTTC.

The rearrangement joins TRBV6-4 to TRBJ2-3; D assignment may be TRBD1 or TRBD2 (5 bases each). Germline assignment: CDR1 MRHNA and CDR2 SNTAGT. V lost 2 bases and J lost 1, with 13 bases in between. This CDR3 region has 16 residues. The CDR3 region has the DNA TGTGCCAGCAGTGACGCGGTGGGGGAAGGCACAGATACGCAGTATTTT. As protein: CASSDAVGEGTDTQYF.

The chain has TRBV20-1 and TRBJ2-5; the D gene is possibly TRBD1 (6 bases). The CDR3 length is 14 residues. Per germline, CDR1 DFQATT and CDR2 SNEGSKA (reference sequence). V lost 5 bases to trimming and J lost 1 base, with 14 bases between them. CDR3: CSALRDKSQETQYF. CDR3 DNA: TGCAGTGCTCTCCGGGACAAGTCCCAAGAGACCCAGTACTTC.

The chain couples TRBV7-2 to TRBJ2-2; a possible D gene is TRBD2 (6 bases). The CDR3 totals 13 residues. Per germline, CDR1 SGHTA and CDR2 FQGNSA. The V end lost 7 bases, the J end lost 6 bases, and 12 bases lay between the germline ends. The CDR3 DNA sequence: TGTGCCAGCATCCTAGGAGGGGCCGGGGAGCTGTTTTTT. It yields the protein CASILGGAGELFF.

The chain uses TRBV2 and TRBJ2-1; 12 bases align to TRBD2. Per germline, CDR1 SNHLY and CDR2 FYNNEI. Unmatched junction bases numbered 4, after V lost 6 bases and J lost 1 base. This CDR3 is 16 amino acids long. The CDR3 nucleotides are TGTGCCAGCAGGGAACTAGCGGGGGGTTCCTACAATGAGCAGTTCTTC. Protein sequence: CASRELAGGSYNEQFF. Combining the CDR3 with reference TRBV2 and TRBJ2-1 gives the whole variable domain EPEVTQTPSHQVTQMGQEVILRCVPISNHLYFYWYRQILGQKVEFLVSFYNNEISEKSEIFDDQFSVERPDGSNFTLKIRSTKLEDSAMYFCASRELAGGSYNEQFFGPGTRLTVL.

This clonotype was counted a few times. The chain uses TRBV6-5 and TRBJ2-7, with D hard to call. Germline CDR1 MNHEY, CDR2 SVGAGI. This CDR3 comprises 15 residues. The V gene lost 2 bases and the J gene lost 2 bases, with 13 bases spanning the gap. The DNA for the CDR3 is TGTGCCAGCAGTTACGCTTGGACGGTCCCCTACGAGCAGTACTTC. Translating it yields CASSYAWTVPYEQYF.

The V call is TRBV7-6, the J call TRBJ2-1, with 8 positions matching TRBD2. The CDR3 loop spans 15 amino acids. The germline CDR1 and CDR2 sequences are SGHVS and FNYEAQ. Losses at the gene ends were 2 bases for V and 5 bases for J; bases not matched to a gene: 5. CDR3 amino acids: CASSLFGGGNNEQFF. Written as DNA, the CDR3 is TGTGCCAGCAGCTTATTTGGCGGGGGGAACAATGAGCAGTTCTTC.

This clonotype was counted between two and nine times. V gene TRBV6-5 combines with J gene TRBJ2-5; TRBD2 might be the D (5 bases). CDR1 is MNHEY and CDR2 is SVGAGI in the germline V gene. V was clipped by 0 bases and J by 4 bases, with 21 bases between them. This CDR3 is built from 18 residues. The CDR3 sequence is CASSYSISFGDWAETQYF. The DNA of the CDR3 is TGTGCCAGCAGTTACTCGATCTCGTTCGGGGATTGGGCAGAGACCCAGTACTTC.

The chain is built from TRBV7-3 and TRBJ1-4; TRBD1 matches 8 bases. CDR3 length equals 15 residues. Germline-derived CDR1 and CDR2 are SGHTA and FQGTGA. V dropped 5 bases and J dropped 5; count of bases not matched to a gene: 7. The CDR3 reads CASSLTGGRNEKLFF. In nucleotides, the CDR3 is TGTGCCAGCAGCCTCACAGGGGGGAGAAATGAAAAACTGTTTTTT. Full variable domain (rest looked up from reference TRBV7-3 and TRBJ1-4): GAGVSQTPSNKVTEKGKYVELRCDPISGHTALYWYRQSLGQGPEFLIYFQGTGAADDSGLPNDRFFAVRPEGSVSTLKIQRTERGDSAVYLCASSLTGGRNEKLFFGSGTQLSVL.

This chain uses TRBV5-1 with TRBJ2-5; D perhaps matches TRBD2 (6 bases). V was shortened by 7 bases and J by 5 bases, with 15 bases between the two germline ends. Germline-derived CDR1 and CDR2 are SGHRS and YFSETQ. The CDR3 contains 13 residues. In DNA, the CDR3 is TGCGCCAGCCTTAGCGGTCCCAGGGAGACCCAGTACTTC. The encoded protein is CASLSGPRETQYF.

The chain combines TRBV7-8 with TRBJ2-3; TRBD2 matches at 10 bases. Trimming cost V 4 bases and J 6 bases; bases outside gene matches: 10. The CDR3 contains 16 residues. CDR1 SGHVS and CDR2 FQNEAQ come from the germline V gene. Here the CDR3 DNA reads TGTGCCAGCAGCTCCGCCATAGCGGGGGGATGGGATACGCAGTATTTT. It translates to CASSSAIAGGWDTQYF.

V gene TRBV5-4 combines with J gene TRBJ2-1; tentatively, D is TRBD1 (5 bases). Germline CDR1 reads SGHNT; CDR2 reads YYREEE (reference sequence). This CDR3 is built from 15 residues. Deletions cut 0 bases from V and 6 bases from J, with 13 bases between. The CDR3 region is CASSLEGFWGNEQFF. In nucleotides, the CDR3 is TGTGCCAGCAGCTTGGAGGGGTTCTGGGGCAATGAGCAGTTCTTC.

J is TRBJ1-3 and V is TRBV15; D possibly corresponds to TRBD1 (5 bases). CDR1 LNHNV and CDR2 YYDKDF come from the germline V gene (reference sequence). The V end lost 0 bases, the J end lost 2 bases, and 14 bases lay between the germline ends. The CDR3 extends over 17 amino acids. The CDR3 loop reads CATSRDRGGGPGNTIYF. CDR3 in DNA: TGTGCCACCAGCAGAGATAGGGGCGGAGGCCCTGGAAACACCATATATTTT. Full variable domain (missing parts from reference TRBV15 and TRBJ1-3): DAMVIQNPRYQVTQFGKPVTLSCSQTLNHNVMYWYQQKSSQAPKLLFHYYDKDFNNEADTPDNFQSRRPNTSFCFLDIRSPGLGDTAMYLCATSRDRGGGPGNTIYFGEGSWLTVV.

The chain joins TRBV7-9 to TRBJ2-1, with D possibly being TRBD1 (7 bases). V lost 6 bases, J lost 5 bases, and 17 bases lay in between. CDR1 and CDR2 from the germline V gene are SEHNR and FQNEAQ (reference sequence). The CDR3 is made up of 15 amino acids. CDR3 amino acids: CASRAQGGIDNEQFF. The CDR3, as DNA: TGTGCCAGCAGGGCGCAGGGGGGAATTGACAATGAGCAGTTCTTC.

The chain links TRBV4-3 to TRBJ1-1; no reliable D call. CDR3 length equals 14 residues. Trimming cost V 0 bases and J 4 bases, with 9 bases left between them. Germline assignment: CDR1 LGHNA and CDR2 YSLEER. The CDR3 protein is CASSQDTSSTEAFF. For the CDR3, the DNA is TGCGCCAGCAGCCAAGATACATCGAGCACTGAAGCTTTCTTT.

This clonotype was observed a handful of times. This may come from a read error, since a much larger clone is one base off. This chain joins TRBV7-2 and TRBJ1-1, with a weak D call TRBD1 (6 bases). The V gene's germline CDR1 is SGHTA and CDR2 FQGNSA. Between the trimmed V and J ends, which lost 5 bases and 1 base, there was a span of 8 bases. This CDR3 region has 13 residues. Here the CDR3 reads CASSTDRNTEAFF. CDR3 in DNA: TGTGCCAGCAGCACGGACAGGAACACTGAAGCTTTCTTT.

This clonotype was seen only a few times. A junction end diverges from the germline sequence, so it may reflect a read error. The chain combines TRBV7-2 with TRBJ2-1; TRBD1 aligns across 10 bases. Germline CDR1 and CDR2: SGHTA and FQGNSA. This CDR3 contains 15 residues. The CDR3 DNA follows: TGTGCCAGCAGCTTATCGGGACAGGGGAACTACGAGCAGTGCTTC. Protein sequence: CASSLSGQGNYEQCF. The full variable domain, rest sourced from reference TRBV7-2 and TRBJ2-1, is GAGVSQSPSNKVTEKGKDVELRCDPISGHTALYWYRQSLGQGLEFLIYFQGNSAPDKSGLPSDRFSAERTGGSVSTLTIQRTQQEDSAVYLCASSLSGQGNYEQCFGPGTRLTVL.